What follows describes a single TCR beta chain. Its antigen remains unidentified. No quality values exist for individual bases; no much larger clone is one base distant. The record originates from a study of blood T cell repertoires in COVID-19 (TCRdb year 2020). A note on the overall study: Collaborator samples came from the United States, Italy and Spain and covered acute and convalescent phases of COVID-19. The prospective study material was composed of cDNA or gDNA derived from T cells, B-cell-depleted T cells, or PBMCs. The repertoires were released in a freely available public database intended as a resource for research on the immune response to SARS-CoV-2. Deeply sampled blood TCRbeta repertoires from subjects exposed to, actively infected with, or recovered from COVID-19 were included in the dataset. The sample metadata nearly always contained a de-identified subject ID, COVID-19 status, age in years and sex. The samples were drawn from the first 160 participants of the ongoing ImmuneRACE study and from some 1,300 subjects provided by 6 global collaborators. Where available, HLA class I and class II types were obtained from metadata supplied by the sample provider rather than from assay-based typing. On the study overall, not on this receptor specifically: Clinical and demographic metadata were provided uncurated, with the amount varying by source and participant.

Enrolling through a virtual design, the prospective study's participants ranged in age from roughly 18 to 90 years and lived across around 25 United States geographic areas. In the prospective study, participants were assigned to cohorts based on the clinical history participants reported in a screening survey and a study questionnaire. Each participant in the prospective study had whole blood, serum and a nasopharyngeal or oropharyngeal swab collected by mobile phlebotomists. Additional blood draws and questionnaires over a 2-month period could optionally be provided by prospective study participants. Blood samples from the prospective study were shipped frozen or at room temperature prior to DNA extraction. Its CDR3 holds 21 amino acids, cysteine through phenylalanine. The retained sequence is limited to the CDR3, 63 bases, with the frame set at the first base. Trimming removed 3 bases from V and 3 bases from J; the gene matches leave 15 bases unexplained. Looking up the germline V gene yields CDR1 MGHRA and CDR2 YSYEKL.

TCRbeta CDR3 regions were amplified from genomic DNA by means of the immunoSEQ Assay, a bias-controlled multiplex PCR. The original methods were these. Within the assay, amplification of reference gene primers was used to estimate how many nucleated cells each sample contained. To quantify the absolute abundance of each unique TCRbeta CDR3 rearrangement, sequence reads were collapsed and filtered. Productive Simpson clonality was computed per sample as the square root of Simpson's diversity index over productive rearrangements. TCRdb took over this immuneACCESS table, retaining in-frame rearrangements with V and J assigned. Such tables are incomplete; in checked studies, under half of the missing clones stem from an unresolved V gene, and the remainder is unexplained. D and trimming were read from the DNA, whereas the V and J calls and clone size are those reported in that table. The sample profile shows over 130,000 clones; roughly 86% of them were found once. The ten largest account for more than 3% of the sample.

Sequencing used PBMCs or T cells enriched from blood (not recorded which). This TCR derives from a woman between 50 and 59 years old with acute COVID-19. In this chain, TRBV4-1 is recombined with TRBJ2-2, with 14 central nucleotides matching TRBD2. Read as DNA, the sequence is TGCGCCAGCAGCCAGGGGCCCCTCGGGACTAGCGGGAGAAGGGACACCGGGGAGCTGTTTTTT. It translates as CASSQGPLGTSGRRDTGELFF.